The present entry profiles one T cell receptor beta chain with its context. Germline CDR1 is SGHKS and CDR2 is YYEKEE (reference sequence). V shed 5 bases and J 5 bases; nucleotides not matched to a gene: 3. The CDR3 runs to 13 residues. The data are from a study of blood T cell repertoires in COVID-19. Study details: Sites across the United States, Italy and Spain contributed samples from acute and convalescent COVID-19.

Per the study methods: Nucleated cell counts were estimated from reference gene primer amplification. Generated by immunoSEQ multiplex PCR, the TCRdb table keeps only in-frame clones and is missing some. V and J calls and clone size are those listed in that table; D and trimming were worked out from the DNA. The sample yields fewer than 300,000 clones, around 90% seen once. J is TRBJ1-1 and V is TRBV5-5, with 10 bases identical to TRBD1. Sample: PBMCs or T cells enriched from blood (not recorded which). This clonotype was sampled from a woman under 40 who had recovered from COVID-19. CDR3 DNA sequence: TGTGCCAGCAGACAGGGACAGGGGACTGAAGCTTTCTTT. Its protein is CASRQGQGTEAFF.